This T cell receptor beta chain was sequenced in a study of tumor-infiltrating lymphocytes in primary liver carcinoma. Across the whole study: Each of the growths was stage T1-T3 N0M0, extending roughly 4.2 to 11 cm across.

V shed 5 bases and J 4 bases; nucleotides not matched to a gene: 4. The CDR3 has 14 residues. Germline CDR1 PRHDT, CDR2 FYEKMQ (reference sequence). Germline DNA was also extracted, with blood RNA taken from unsorted whole blood. Using a constant-region primer together with ProtoScript II reverse transcriptase, TCR beta cDNA was made from around 500 ng of total RNA. It was through three nested multiplex PCR rounds of slightly modified ARM-PCR that TCR beta libraries arose. Investigators reported that the first two PCR rounds, at around 11 cycles each, used TRBV1-TRBV30 forward primers with a C-beta reverse primer. MiXCR was run by TCRdb on the multiplex PCR reads, yielding one entry per CDR3 protein. The table includes about 200,000 distinct CDR3 sequences, roughly 61% detected once.

This sequence originates from a woman aged 55-69 years with primary liver carcinoma and hepatitis B virus infection. This chain links TRBV13 with TRBJ2-2; 7 bases agree with TRBD1. The sample consisted of peripheral blood. The DNA of the CDR3 is TGTGCCAGCAGCGAACAGGGGACCACCGGGGAGCTGTTTTTT. Residues: CASSEQGTTGELFF.